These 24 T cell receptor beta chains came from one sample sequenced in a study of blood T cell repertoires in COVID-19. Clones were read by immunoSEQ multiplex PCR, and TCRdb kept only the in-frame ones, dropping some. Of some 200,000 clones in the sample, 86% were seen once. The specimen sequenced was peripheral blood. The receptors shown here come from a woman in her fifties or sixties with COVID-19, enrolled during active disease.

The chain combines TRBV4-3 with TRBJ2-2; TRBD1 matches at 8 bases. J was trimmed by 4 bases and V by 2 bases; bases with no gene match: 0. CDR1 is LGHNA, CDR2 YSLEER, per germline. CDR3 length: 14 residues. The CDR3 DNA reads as TGCGCCAGCAGCCAAACAGGGGGCACCGGGGAGCTGTTTTTT. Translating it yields CASSQTGGTGELFF.

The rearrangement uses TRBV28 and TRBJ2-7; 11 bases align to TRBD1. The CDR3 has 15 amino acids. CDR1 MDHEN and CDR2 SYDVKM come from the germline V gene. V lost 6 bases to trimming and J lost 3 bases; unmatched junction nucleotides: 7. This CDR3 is CASRPEGQGVYEQYF. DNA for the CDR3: TGTGCCAGCAGACCCGAGGGACAGGGGGTCTACGAGCAGTACTTC.

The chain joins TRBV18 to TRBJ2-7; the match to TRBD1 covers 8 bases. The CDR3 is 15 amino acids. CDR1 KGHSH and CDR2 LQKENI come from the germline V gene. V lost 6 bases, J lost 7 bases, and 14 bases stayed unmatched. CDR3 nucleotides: TGTGCCAGCTCTTTTGCCGGGACAGGCCCCGCAGAGCAGTACTTC. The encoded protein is CASSFAGTGPAEQYF.

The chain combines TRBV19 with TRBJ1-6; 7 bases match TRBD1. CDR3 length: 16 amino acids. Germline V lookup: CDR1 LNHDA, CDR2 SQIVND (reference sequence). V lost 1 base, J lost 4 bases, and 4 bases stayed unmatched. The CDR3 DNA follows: TGTGCCAGTAGTATAGGGCCGGGACAGTATAATTCACCCCTCCACTTT. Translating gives CASSIGPGQYNSPLHF.

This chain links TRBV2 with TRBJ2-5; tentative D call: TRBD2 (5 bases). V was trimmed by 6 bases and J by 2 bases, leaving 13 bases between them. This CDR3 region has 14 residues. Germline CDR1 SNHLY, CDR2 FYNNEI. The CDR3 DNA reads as TGTGCCAGCAGGCCGGGATCTTCTCAAGAGACCCAGTACTTC. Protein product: CASRPGSSQETQYF. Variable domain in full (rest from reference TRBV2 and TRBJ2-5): EPEVTQTPSHQVTQMGQEVILRCVPISNHLYFYWYRQILGQKVEFLVSFYNNEISEKSEIFDDQFSVERPDGSNFTLKIRSTKLEDSAMYFCASRPGSSQETQYFGPGTRLLVL.

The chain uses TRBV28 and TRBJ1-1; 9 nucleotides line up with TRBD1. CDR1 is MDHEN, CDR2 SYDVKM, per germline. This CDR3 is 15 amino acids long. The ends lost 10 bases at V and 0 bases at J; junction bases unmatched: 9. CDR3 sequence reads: CAIRQGVFLNTEAFF. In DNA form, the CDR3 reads TGTGCCATAAGACAGGGGGTTTTTCTGAACACTGAAGCTTTCTTT.

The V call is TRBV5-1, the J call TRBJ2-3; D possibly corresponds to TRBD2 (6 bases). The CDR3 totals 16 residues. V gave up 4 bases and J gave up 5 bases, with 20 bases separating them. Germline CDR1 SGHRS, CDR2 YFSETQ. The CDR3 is CASSPPPGEWGDTQYF. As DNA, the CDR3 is TGCGCCAGCAGCCCTCCCCCGGGGGAGTGGGGAGATACGCAGTATTTT.

CDR3 sequence: CASGLQGTNTEAFF. For the CDR3, the DNA is TGCGCCAGCGGGCTACAGGGGACGAACACTGAAGCTTTCTTT. The chain has TRBV4-3 and TRBJ1-1; 7 bases map to TRBD1. CDR1 and CDR2 from the germline V gene are LGHNA and YSLEER. The CDR3 length is 14 residues. V shed 8 bases, J shed 1 base, and the junction held 7 bases outside the gene matches.

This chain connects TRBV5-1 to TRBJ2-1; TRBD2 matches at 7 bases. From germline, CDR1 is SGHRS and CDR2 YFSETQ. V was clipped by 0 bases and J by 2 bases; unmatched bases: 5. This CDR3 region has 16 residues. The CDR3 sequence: CASSLVGGIPYNEQFF. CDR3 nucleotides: TGCGCCAGCAGCTTGGTCGGGGGGATCCCCTACAATGAGCAGTTCTTC. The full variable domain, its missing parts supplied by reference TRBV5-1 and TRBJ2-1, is KAGVTQTPRYLIKTRGQQVTLSCSPISGHRSVSWYQQTPGQGLQFLFEYFSETQRNKGNFPGRFSGRQFSNSRSEMNVSTLELGDSALYLCASSLVGGIPYNEQFFGPGTRLTVL.

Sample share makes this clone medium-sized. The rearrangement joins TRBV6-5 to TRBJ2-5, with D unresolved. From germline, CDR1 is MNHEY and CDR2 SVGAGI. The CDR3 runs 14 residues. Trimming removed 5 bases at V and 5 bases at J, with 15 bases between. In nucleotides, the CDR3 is TGTGCCAGCAGTCAAACTACCTCTTGGGAGACCCAGTACTTC. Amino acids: CASSQTTSWETQYF.

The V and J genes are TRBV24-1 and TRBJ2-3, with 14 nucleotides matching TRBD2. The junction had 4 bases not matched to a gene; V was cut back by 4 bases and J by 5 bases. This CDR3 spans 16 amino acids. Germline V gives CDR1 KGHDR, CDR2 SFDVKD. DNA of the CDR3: TGTGCCACCAGTGAAGAAGGGACTAGCGGGGGAGATACGCAGTATTTT. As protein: CATSEEGTSGGDTQYF.

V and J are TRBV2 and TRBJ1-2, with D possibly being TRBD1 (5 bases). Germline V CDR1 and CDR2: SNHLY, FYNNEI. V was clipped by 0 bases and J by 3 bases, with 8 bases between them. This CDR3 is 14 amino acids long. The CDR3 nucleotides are TGTGCCAGCAGTGAAGCGGGGCAGTACTATGGCTACACCTTC. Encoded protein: CASSEAGQYYGYTF.

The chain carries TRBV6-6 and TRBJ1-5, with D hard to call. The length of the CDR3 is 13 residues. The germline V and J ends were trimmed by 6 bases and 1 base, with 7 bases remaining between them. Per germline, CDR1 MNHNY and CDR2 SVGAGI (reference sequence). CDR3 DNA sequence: TGTGCCAGCAGGACTATGAGCAATCAGCCCCAGCATTTT. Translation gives CASRTMSNQPQHF.

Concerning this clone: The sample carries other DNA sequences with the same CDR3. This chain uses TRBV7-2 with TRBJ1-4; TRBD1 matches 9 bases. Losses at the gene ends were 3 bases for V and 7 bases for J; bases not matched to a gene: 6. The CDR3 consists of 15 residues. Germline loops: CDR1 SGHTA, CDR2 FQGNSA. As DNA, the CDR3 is TGTGCCAGCAGCTTCGACAGGGGGAGGGGTGAAAAACTGTTTTTT. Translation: CASSFDRGRGEKLFF.

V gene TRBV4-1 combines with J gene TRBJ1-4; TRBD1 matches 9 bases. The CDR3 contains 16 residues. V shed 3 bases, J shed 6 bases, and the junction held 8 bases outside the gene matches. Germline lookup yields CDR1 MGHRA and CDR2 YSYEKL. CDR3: CASSQEPGQGHEKLFF. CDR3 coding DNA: TGCGCCAGCAGCCAGGAGCCGGGACAGGGCCATGAAAAACTGTTTTTT.

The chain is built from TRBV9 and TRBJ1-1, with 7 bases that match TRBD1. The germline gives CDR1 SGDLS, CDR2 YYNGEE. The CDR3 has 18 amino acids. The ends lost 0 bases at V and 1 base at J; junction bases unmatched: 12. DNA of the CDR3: TGTGCCAGCAGCGTAGGGGCCGGAGGGGGCAGGGCGAACACTGAAGCTTTCTTT. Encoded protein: CASSVGAGGGRANTEAFF. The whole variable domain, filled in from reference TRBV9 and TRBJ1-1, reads DSGVTQTPKHLITATGQRVTLRCSPRSGDLSVYWYQQSLDQGLQFLIQYYNGEERAKGNILERFSAQQFPDLHSELNLSSLELGDSALYFCASSVGAGGGRANTEAFFGQGTRLTVV.

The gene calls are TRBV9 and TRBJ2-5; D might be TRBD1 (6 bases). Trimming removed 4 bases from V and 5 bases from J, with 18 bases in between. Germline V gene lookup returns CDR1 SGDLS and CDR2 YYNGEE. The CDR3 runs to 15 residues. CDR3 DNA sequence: TGTGCCAGCAGCTACCGGGACATCCTTACGGAGACCCAGTACTTC. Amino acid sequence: CASSYRDILTETQYF.

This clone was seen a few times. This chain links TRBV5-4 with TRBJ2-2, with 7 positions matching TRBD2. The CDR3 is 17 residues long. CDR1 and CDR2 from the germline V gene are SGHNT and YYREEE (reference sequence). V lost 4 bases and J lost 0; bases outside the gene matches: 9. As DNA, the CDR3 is TGTGCCAGCAGCCGTCGACTAGCAACCTCGAACACCGGGGAGCTGTTTTTT. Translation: CASSRRLATSNTGELFF.

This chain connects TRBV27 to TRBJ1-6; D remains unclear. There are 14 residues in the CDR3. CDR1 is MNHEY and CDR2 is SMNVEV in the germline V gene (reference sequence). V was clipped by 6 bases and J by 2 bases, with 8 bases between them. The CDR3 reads CASREGPYNSPLHF. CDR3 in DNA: TGTGCCAGCAGGGAGGGCCCCTATAATTCACCCCTCCACTTT.

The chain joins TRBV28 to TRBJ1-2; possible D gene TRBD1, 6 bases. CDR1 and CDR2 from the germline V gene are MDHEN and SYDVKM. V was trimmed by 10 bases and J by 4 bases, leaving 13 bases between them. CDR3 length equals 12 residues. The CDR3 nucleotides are TGTGCCACCGACAGGACAGCCTATGGCTACACCTTC. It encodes CATDRTAYGYTF.

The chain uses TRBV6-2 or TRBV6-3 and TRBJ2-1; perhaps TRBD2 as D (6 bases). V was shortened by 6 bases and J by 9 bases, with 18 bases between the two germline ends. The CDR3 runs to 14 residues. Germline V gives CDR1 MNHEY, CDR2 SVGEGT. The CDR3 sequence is CASSPQGAGSEQFF. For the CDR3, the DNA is TGTGCCAGCAGCCCCCAGGGTGCGGGAAGTGAGCAGTTCTTC.

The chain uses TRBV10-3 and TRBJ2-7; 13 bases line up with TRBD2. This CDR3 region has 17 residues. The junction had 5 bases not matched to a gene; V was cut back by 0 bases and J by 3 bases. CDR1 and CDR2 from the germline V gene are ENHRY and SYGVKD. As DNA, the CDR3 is TGTGCCATCAGTGAGTCCGGACTAGCGGGAGAGGACTACGAGCAGTACTTC. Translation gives CAISESGLAGEDYEQYF.

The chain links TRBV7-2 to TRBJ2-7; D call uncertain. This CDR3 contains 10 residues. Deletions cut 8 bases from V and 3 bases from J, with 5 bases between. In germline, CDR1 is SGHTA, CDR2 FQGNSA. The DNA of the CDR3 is TGTGCCAGCGCCGGCTACGAGCAGTACTTC. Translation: CASAGYEQYF.

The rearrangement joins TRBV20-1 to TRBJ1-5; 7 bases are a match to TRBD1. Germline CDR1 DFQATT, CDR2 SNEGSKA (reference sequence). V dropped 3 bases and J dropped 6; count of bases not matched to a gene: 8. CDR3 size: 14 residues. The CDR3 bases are TGCAGTGCTAGTTACTCCCCAGGGGGTCAGCCCCAGCATTTT. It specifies CSASYSPGGQPQHF.